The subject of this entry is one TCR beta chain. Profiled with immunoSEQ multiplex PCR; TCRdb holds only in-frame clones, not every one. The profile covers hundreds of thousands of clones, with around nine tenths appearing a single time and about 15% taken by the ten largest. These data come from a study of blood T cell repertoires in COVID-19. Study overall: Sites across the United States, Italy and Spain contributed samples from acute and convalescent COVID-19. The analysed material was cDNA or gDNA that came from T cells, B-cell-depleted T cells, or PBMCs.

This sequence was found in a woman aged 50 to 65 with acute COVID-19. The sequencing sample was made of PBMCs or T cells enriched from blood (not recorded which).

The CDR3 loop is CASSLAYKEAFF. CDR3 DNA sequence: TGTGCCAGCAGTTTAGCGTACAAGGAAGCTTTCTTT. V usage is TRBV12-3 or TRBV12-4 and J usage is TRBJ1-1, with D unresolved. The CDR3 consists of 12 residues. Deletions cut 0 bases from V and 8 bases from J, with 7 bases between.